The rows below give T cell receptor beta chains drawn from one sample of a study of regulatory T cells in long-lasting Graves disease. TCRdb processed the multiplex PCR reads anew with MiXCR; each CDR3 protein has one entry. The sample includes over 350,000 distinct CDR3 sequences, around 13% of them seen just once. This same sample was also part of a study on T cells in Graves' hyperthyroidism and ophthalmopathy.

Specimen: peripheral blood mononuclear cells (PBMCs), collected at new diagnosis, from a patient treated with antithyroid drugs. These receptors were collected from a woman between 45 and 65 years old with Graves disease. Each CDR3 is given with its conserved first and last residue. The order of the fields is D gene, J gene, clone size, V gene, CDR3 protein, CDR3 DNA. The D gene is left open where the match is weak. Expanded clones are given a class, and other clones once, few, many or no size at all.

D: NA; J: TRBJ2-7; size: many; V: TRBV12-3/TRBV12-4; CDR3: CASSYWDGNSHEQYF; DNA: TGTGCCAGCAGTTACTGGGACGGCAACTCTCACGAGCAGTACTTC
D: NA; J: TRBJ2-1; size: NA; V: TRBV9; CDR3: CASSVVSSRHNEQFF; DNA: TGTGCCAGCAGCGTAGTTTCTAGCAGACACAATGAGCAGTTCTTC
D: TRBD2; J: TRBJ2-1; size: few; V: TRBV27; CDR3: CASSPLLAGGPHEQFF; DNA: TGTGCCAGCAGCCCCCTCCTAGCGGGAGGGCCGCATGAGCAGTTCTTC
D: NA; J: TRBJ2-5; size: NA; V: TRBV30; CDR3: CAWSVLRSQETQYF; DNA: TGTGCCTGGAGTGTATTGCGGAGTCAAGAGACCCAGTACTTC
D: NA; J: TRBJ1-4; size: many; V: TRBV2; CDR3: CASSPGATVQKLFF; DNA: TGTGCCAGCAGTCCGGGAGCTACAGTTCAAAAACTGTTTTTT
D: TRBD2; J: TRBJ2-7; size: many; V: TRBV5-1; CDR3: CASSFQRGGEYEQYF; DNA: TGCGCCAGCAGCTTTCAGCGGGGCGGGGAATACGAGCAGTACTTC
D: NA; J: TRBJ1-1; size: NA; V: TRBV6-9; CDR3: CASSYSYKNTEAFF; DNA: TGTGCCAGCAGTTACTCCTACAAGAACACTGAAGCTTTCTTT
D: TRBD2; J: TRBJ2-4; size: NA; V: TRBV7-6; CDR3: CASSLGTSGRTKNIQYF; DNA: TGTGCCAGCAGCTTAGGGACTAGCGGGAGGACCAAAAACATTCAGTACTTC
D: NA; J: TRBJ2-2; size: many; V: TRBV2; CDR3: CASSEQEGANTGELFF; DNA: TGTGCCAGCAGTGAGCAGGAGGGGGCGAATACCGGGGAGCTGTTTTTT
D: TRBD1; J: TRBJ1-2; size: many; V: TRBV10-3; CDR3: CAIRGQDNYGYTF; DNA: TGTGCCATCAGAGGACAGGACAACTATGGCTACACCTTC
D: NA; J: TRBJ2-7; size: few; V: TRBV6-2/TRBV6-3; CDR3: CASNPAKGDNRNPAICYEQYF; DNA: TGTGCCAGCAACCCAGCAAAGGGTGATAATCGCAACCCAGCAATTTGTTACGAGCAGTACTTC
D: TRBD2; J: TRBJ2-5; size: NA; V: TRBV29-1; CDR3: CSVSGLAGGGETQYF; DNA: TGCAGCGTTTCGGGACTAGCGGGAGGCGGAGAGACCCAGTACTTC
D: TRBD2; J: TRBJ2-1; size: many; V: TRBV29-1; CDR3: CSVGLAGAHNEQFF; DNA: TGCAGCGTCGGGCTAGCGGGAGCCCACAATGAGCAGTTCTTC
D: NA; J: TRBJ2-5; size: many; V: TRBV24-1; CDR3: CATMGAGRAETQYF; DNA: TGTGCCACCATGGGGGCCGGCAGGGCAGAGACCCAGTACTTC
D: NA; J: TRBJ2-5; size: few; V: TRBV24-1; CDR3: CATSDLQVGETQYF; DNA: TGTGCCACCAGTGATTTGCAGGTGGGGGAGACCCAGTACTTC
D: NA; J: TRBJ2-7; size: few; V: TRBV11-1; CDR3: CASSLASARSGEQYF; DNA: TGTGCCAGCAGCTTAGCTTCGGCCCGGTCGGGCGAGCAGTACTTC
D: NA; J: TRBJ1-2; size: few; V: TRBV10-2; CDR3: CASSDIQGYGYTF; DNA: TGCGCCAGCAGTGATATTCAGGGTTATGGCTACACCTTC
D: NA; J: TRBJ2-5; size: NA; V: TRBV3-1; CDR3: CASSQDRVQETQYF; DNA: TGTGCCAGCAGCCAAGACAGGGTCCAAGAGACCCAGTACTTC
D: TRBD2; J: TRBJ2-1; size: many; V: TRBV7-3; CDR3: CASSLIGGRGYNEQFF; DNA: TGTGCCAGCAGCTTAATTGGCGGGAGAGGTTACAATGAGCAGTTCTTC
D: NA; J: TRBJ2-1; size: many; V: TRBV12-3/TRBV12-4; CDR3: CASLSLLEDEQFF; DNA: TGTGCCAGCTTATCTCTCCTGGAGGATGAGCAGTTCTTC
D: NA; J: TRBJ1-6; size: few; V: TRBV5-1; CDR3: CASSLGDTHNSPLHF; DNA: TGCGCCAGCAGCTTGGGGGACACCCATAATTCACCCCTCCACTTT
D: TRBD2; J: TRBJ2-1; size: NA; V: TRBV28; CDR3: CASSTPLAGVQFF; DNA: TGTGCCAGTAGTACCCCGCTTGCGGGAGTGCAGTTCTTC
D: NA; J: TRBJ1-4; size: many; V: TRBV2; CDR3: CASQAREDWTANEKLFF; DNA: TGTGCCAGCCAAGCACGGGAAGACTGGACAGCTAATGAAAAACTGTTTTTT
D: NA; J: TRBJ2-1; size: few; V: TRBV29-1; CDR3: CSVEGYSEQFF; DNA: TGCAGCGTTGAAGGCTATAGTGAGCAGTTCTTC
D: NA; J: TRBJ2-3; size: NA; V: TRBV20-1; CDR3: CSAKTVMVADTQYF; DNA: TGCAGTGCTAAGACAGTGATGGTGGCAGATACGCAGTATTTT
D: NA; J: TRBJ1-5; size: few; V: TRBV18; CDR3: CASSPQENSNQPQHF; DNA: TGTGCCAGCTCACCACAGGAAAATAGCAATCAGCCCCAGCATTTT
D: TRBD2; J: TRBJ2-2; size: NA; V: TRBV20-1; CDR3: CSASSGRASKGSTGELFF; DNA: TGCAGTGCTAGCAGCGGGAGGGCCAGCAAAGGTAGCACCGGGGAGCTGTTTTTT
D: NA; J: TRBJ2-1; size: few; V: TRBV12-3/TRBV12-4; CDR3: CASSLPGLDEQFF; DNA: TGTGCCAGCAGTCTTCCGGGACTGGATGAGCAGTTCTTC
D: NA; J: TRBJ2-7; size: many; V: TRBV20-1; CDR3: CSAREGVDYEQYF; DNA: TGCAGTGCTAGAGAAGGGGTCGATTACGAGCAGTACTTC
D: NA; J: TRBJ2-2; size: few; V: TRBV24-1; CDR3: CATSDATQGYTGELFF; DNA: TGTGCCACCAGTGATGCGACACAGGGATATACCGGGGAGCTGTTTTTT
D: NA; J: TRBJ2-7; size: many; V: TRBV11-2; CDR3: CASSGGAYEQYF; DNA: TGTGCCAGCAGCGGGGGAGCCTACGAGCAGTACTTC
D: NA; J: TRBJ1-5; size: few; V: TRBV20-1; CDR3: CSARGAISNQPQHF; DNA: TGCAGTGCTAGAGGAGCGATAAGCAATCAGCCCCAGCATTTT
D: TRBD2; J: TRBJ2-7; size: few; V: TRBV27; CDR3: CASSTGLAGPPTEQYF; DNA: TGTGCCAGCAGTACGGGACTAGCGGGGCCTCCTACTGAGCAGTACTTC
D: NA; J: TRBJ1-4; size: NA; V: TRBV7-2; CDR3: CASRSPGPGPGELFF; DNA: TGTGCCAGCAGATCTCCGGGACCCGGGCCTGGGGAACTGTTTTTT
D: TRBD2; J: TRBJ2-1; size: many; V: TRBV28; CDR3: CASSPLLAGGGDEQFF; DNA: TGTGCCAGCAGTCCACTCCTAGCCGGGGGGGGCGATGAGCAGTTCTTC
D: NA; J: TRBJ1-6; size: NA; V: TRBV6-5; CDR3: CASSYSGKGNSPLHF; DNA: TGTGCCAGCAGTTACTCGGGGAAGGGTAATTCACCCCTCCACTTT
D: TRBD2; J: TRBJ2-7; size: NA; V: TRBV27; CDR3: CASTGLGSYEQYF; DNA: TGTGCCAGCACCGGACTAGGTTCCTACGAGCAGTACTTC
D: NA; J: TRBJ2-7; size: NA; V: TRBV29-1; CDR3: CSVGGIFGGTSYEQYF; DNA: TGCAGCGTTGGTGGGATTTTTGGGGGCACGTCTTACGAGCAGTACTTC
D: TRBD2; J: TRBJ2-3; size: few; V: TRBV7-3; CDR3: CASSLGTGTSYTDTQYF; DNA: TGTGCCAGCAGCTTAGGAACCGGGACTAGTTACACAGATACGCAGTATTTT
D: NA; J: TRBJ2-7; size: many; V: TRBV28; CDR3: CASSATGSQSAYEQYF; DNA: TGTGCCAGCAGTGCCACAGGATCTCAATCCGCCTACGAGCAGTACTTC
D: TRBD1; J: TRBJ2-2; size: many; V: TRBV7-2; CDR3: CASSRQGLAGELFF; DNA: TGTGCCAGCAGCCGACAGGGTTTAGCCGGGGAGCTGTTTTTT
D: TRBD2; J: TRBJ2-5; size: few; V: TRBV20-1; CDR3: CSAMGLAGAETQYF; DNA: TGCAGTGCTATGGGACTAGCGGGAGCGGAGACCCAGTACTTC
D: NA; J: TRBJ2-7; size: many; V: TRBV11-1; CDR3: CASSSYRTSAYEQYF; DNA: TGTGCCAGCAGCTCTTACAGGACGTCAGCTTACGAGCAGTACTTC
D: NA; J: TRBJ2-5; size: many; V: TRBV2; CDR3: CASSEVETQYF; DNA: TGTGCCAGCAGTGAAGTAGAGACCCAGTACTTC
D: TRBD1; J: TRBJ2-1; size: many; V: TRBV20-1; CDR3: CSAQLIQGVWDNEQFF; DNA: TGCAGTGCGCAACTCATTCAGGGGGTTTGGGACAATGAGCAGTTCTTC
D: NA; J: TRBJ2-3; size: many; V: TRBV4-1; CDR3: CASSQEGAGFTDTQYF; DNA: TGCGCCAGCAGCCAAGAGGGGGCAGGGTTCACAGATACGCAGTATTTT
D: NA; J: TRBJ2-2; size: many; V: TRBV28; CDR3: CASSFFGESGELFF; DNA: TGTGCCAGCAGTTTCTTTGGGGAGTCCGGGGAGCTGTTTTTT
D: TRBD2; J: TRBJ2-3; size: NA; V: TRBV4-1; CDR3: CTSSQVPGLGVDTQYF; DNA: TGCACCAGCAGCCAAGTCCCGGGACTAGGGGTAGATACGCAGTATTTT
D: NA; J: TRBJ1-5; size: many; V: TRBV3-1; CDR3: CASSQDSSGDQPQHF; DNA: TGTGCCAGCAGCCAAGATTCGTCAGGGGATCAGCCCCAGCATTTT
D: TRBD2; J: TRBJ2-1; size: few; V: TRBV19; CDR3: CASRNTRGSGASSYNEQFF; DNA: TGTGCCAGTAGAAATACTCGGGGTAGCGGGGCGAGCTCCTACAATGAGCAGTTCTTC
D: TRBD2; J: TRBJ2-1; size: NA; V: TRBV9; CDR3: CASGVGTRGDNEQFF; DNA: TGTGCCAGCGGCGTAGGGACTAGAGGCGACAATGAGCAGTTCTTC
D: NA; J: TRBJ1-5; size: NA; V: TRBV10-3; CDR3: CAISDARGNQPQHF; DNA: TGTGCCATCAGTGACGCCAGGGGCAATCAGCCCCAGCATTTT
D: NA; J: TRBJ1-1; size: few; V: TRBV18; CDR3: CASSSDPNTEAFF; DNA: TGTGCCAGCTCGTCAGATCCGAACACTGAAGCTTTCTTT
D: TRBD1; J: TRBJ1-5; size: NA; V: TRBV10-3; CDR3: CAISVRTGGSDQPQHF; DNA: TGTGCCATCAGCGTAAGAACAGGGGGCTCTGATCAGCCCCAGCATTTT
D: TRBD1; J: TRBJ2-3; size: many; V: TRBV28; CDR3: CASSIIQGATDTQYF; DNA: TGTGCCAGCAGTATCATACAGGGGGCAACAGATACGCAGTATTTT
D: TRBD2; J: TRBJ2-1; size: few; V: TRBV7-9; CDR3: CASSLIGTSGRAIHEQFF; DNA: TGTGCCAGCAGCTTAATCGGGACTAGCGGGAGGGCCATCCATGAGCAGTTCTTC
D: TRBD2; J: TRBJ2-5; size: once; V: TRBV7-3; CDR3: CASSLKGGLAVPRETQYF; DNA: TGTGCCAGCAGCTTAAAGGGAGGACTAGCCGTCCCCAGAGAGACCCAGTACTTC
D: TRBD2; J: TRBJ2-3; size: few; V: TRBV9; CDR3: CASSATLAGYLDTQYF; DNA: TGTGCCAGCAGCGCCACACTAGCGGGATATTTGGATACGCAGTATTTT
D: TRBD2; J: TRBJ2-7; size: NA; V: TRBV7-2; CDR3: CASSLVELAGLYEQYF; DNA: TGTGCCAGCAGCTTAGTTGAACTAGCGGGGCTCTACGAGCAGTACTTC